The 14 T cell receptor beta chains below come from one sample, sequenced in a study of blood T cell repertoires in COVID-19. Here immunoSEQ multiplex PCR was the method, and the copy in TCRdb shows in-frame clones only, minus some. This sample has 160,000 or so clones, with 89% found just once. The specimen sequenced was peripheral blood. The source is a man in his sixties with acute or convalescent COVID-19.

This clone was seen once. The same CDR3 arises from other DNA sequences in this sample as well. The chain uses TRBV2 and TRBJ1-1; D is possibly TRBD1 (5 bases). V shed 1 base and J shed 2 bases, with 8 bases lying between them. The CDR3 length is 14 residues. CDR1 is SNHLY and CDR2 is FYNNEI in the germline V gene. As DNA, the CDR3 is TGTGCCAGCAGTGAAGGTCAGGGAAACACTGAAGCTTTCTTT. Protein sequence: CASSEGQGNTEAFF.

Details on this clone: A junction end diverges from the germline sequence, so it may reflect a read error. The V call is TRBV6-5, the J call TRBJ2-7, with 7 nucleotides matching TRBD1. The CDR3 spans 15 residues. Per germline, CDR1 MNHEY and CDR2 SVGAGI. CDR3 amino acids: CASRRSTGQTTEGNF. The CDR3 region has the DNA TGTGCCAGCAGGCGGTCTACGGGACAGACGACAGAGGGGAACTTC.

The chain has TRBV5-4 and TRBJ1-4; 7 bases agree with TRBD1. The CDR3 sequence is 15 residues long. CDR1 and CDR2 (germline): SGHNT, YYREEE (reference sequence). Trimming at V came to 3 bases and at J to 5 bases, leaving 7 bases not matched to a gene. As DNA, the CDR3 is TGTGCCAGCAGCTCTCCGGGACAGACAAATGAAAAACTGTTTTTT. It is translated as CASSSPGQTNEKLFF. Complete variable domain (other parts from reference TRBV5-4 and TRBJ1-4): ETGVTQSPTHLIKTRGQQVTLRCSSQSGHNTVSWYQQALGQGPQFIFQYYREEENGRGNFPPRFSGLQFPNYSSELNVNALELDDSALYLCASSSPGQTNEKLFFGSGTQLSVL.

This sequence joins TRBV6-6 and TRBJ1-6, with 8 bases fitting TRBD1. The germline V gene encodes CDR1 MNHNY and CDR2 SVGAGI (reference sequence). V lost 6 bases to trimming and J lost 6 bases; unmatched junction nucleotides: 4. CDR3 size: 14 residues. CDR3 nucleotide sequence: TGTGCCAGCAGCCCCGGACAGGGTAATTCACCCCTCCACTTT. Encoded protein: CASSPGQGNSPLHF.

The rearrangement uses TRBV2 and TRBJ2-5; D is unresolved. The CDR3 sequence is 14 residues long. CDR1 is SNHLY and CDR2 is FYNNEI in the germline V gene. Trimming pared 3 bases from V and 5 bases from J, leaving 13 bases between. CDR3 in amino acids: CASSERTISETQYF. The CDR3 nucleotides are TGTGCCAGCAGTGAGAGAACGATCTCGGAGACCCAGTACTTC.

This sequence joins TRBV5-1 and TRBJ2-2; 7 bases are a match to TRBD1. The ends lost 3 bases at V and 4 bases at J; junction bases unmatched: 9. The CDR3 has 16 amino acids. The V gene's germline CDR1 is SGHRS and CDR2 YFSETQ. The CDR3 region is CASSSSYRGITGELFF. The CDR3 region has the DNA TGCGCCAGCAGCTCAAGCTACAGGGGTATCACCGGGGAGCTGTTTTTT.

V is TRBV19 and J is TRBJ1-2; TRBD1 matches 9 bases. V was pared by 6 bases and J by 6 bases, with 11 bases of the junction left unmatched. Germline V gene lookup returns CDR1 LNHDA and CDR2 SQIVND (reference sequence). This CDR3 comprises 15 residues. The CDR3 loop is CASSLGSTGGDGYTF. The CDR3 coding sequence is TGTGCCAGTAGCCTGGGATCGACAGGGGGTGATGGCTACACCTTC.

This chain uses TRBV10-1 with TRBJ1-1, with D possibly matching TRBD1 (5 bases). Looked up from germline, CDR1 is WNHNN and CDR2 is SYGVQD (reference sequence). The V end lost 2 bases, the J end lost 3 bases, and 10 bases lay between the germline ends. The CDR3 totals 14 residues. The CDR3 nucleotides read TGCGCCAGCAGTGAGCAACCCAGGGACACTGAAGCTTTCTTT. Translated, it gives CASSEQPRDTEAFF.

The chain joins TRBV3-1 (or the pseudogene TRBV3-2) to TRBJ1-2; D uncertain. Germline V CDR1 and CDR2: LGHDT, YNNKEL (reference sequence). The CDR3 extends over 14 amino acids. The V end was cut by 0 bases, the J end by 4 bases, with 9 bases between. The CDR3 sequence is CASSQDSPGYGYTF. The DNA of the CDR3 is TGTGCCAGCAGCCAAGATTCGCCAGGCTATGGCTACACCTTC.

The J gene is TRBJ2-2, the V gene TRBV24-1; possibly TRBD2 for D (7 bases). This CDR3 has 17 amino acids. V gave up 2 bases and J gave up 4 bases, with 16 bases separating them. In germline, CDR1 is KGHDR, CDR2 SFDVKD. This CDR3 is CATSDSRRGGRTGELFF. CDR3 in DNA: TGTGCCACCAGTGATTCAAGGAGGGGGGGGCGCACCGGGGAGCTGTTTTTT.

The chain couples TRBV3-1 (or the pseudogene TRBV3-2) to TRBJ2-7; the match to TRBD1 covers 10 bases. Germline trimming cut 6 bases from V and 0 bases from J; bases unmatched to any gene: 5. Germline V lookup: CDR1 LGHDT, CDR2 YNNKEL (reference sequence). The CDR3 runs to 15 residues. The CDR3 DNA reads TGTGCCAGCAGTCGCCGGGACAGGGGCTCCTACGAGCAGTACTTC. It specifies CASSRRDRGSYEQYF.

The chain joins TRBV7-9 to TRBJ2-7, with D perhaps TRBD2 (6 bases). CDR1 SEHNR and CDR2 FQNEAQ come from the germline V gene (reference sequence). Deletions cut 0 bases from V and 10 bases from J, with 16 bases between. This CDR3 has 14 residues. CDR3: CASSLAGGNARQYF. In nucleotides, the CDR3 is TGTGCCAGCAGCTTAGCGGGGGGAAACGCTCGCCAGTACTTC.

This chain uses TRBV6-6 with TRBJ1-6; weak D call: TRBD1 (6 bases). Germline-derived CDR1 and CDR2 are MNHNY and SVGAGI (reference sequence). This CDR3 is 15 amino acids long. V lost 4 bases to trimming and J lost 7 bases, with 14 bases between them. The CDR3 DNA sequence: TGTGCCAGCAGTTCCCCGGACAGCAAAAATTCACCCCTCCACTTT. Translated, it gives CASSSPDSKNSPLHF.

The gene calls are TRBV29-1 and TRBJ1-2, with a weak D call TRBD1 (6 bases). Germline lookup yields CDR1 SQVTM and CDR2 ANQGSEA. The V end was cut by 2 bases, the J end by 5 bases, with 6 bases between. CDR3 length: 11 residues. The CDR3 loop is CSVERGYGYTF. The CDR3 coding sequence is TGCAGCGTTGAAAGGGGGTATGGCTACACCTTC.